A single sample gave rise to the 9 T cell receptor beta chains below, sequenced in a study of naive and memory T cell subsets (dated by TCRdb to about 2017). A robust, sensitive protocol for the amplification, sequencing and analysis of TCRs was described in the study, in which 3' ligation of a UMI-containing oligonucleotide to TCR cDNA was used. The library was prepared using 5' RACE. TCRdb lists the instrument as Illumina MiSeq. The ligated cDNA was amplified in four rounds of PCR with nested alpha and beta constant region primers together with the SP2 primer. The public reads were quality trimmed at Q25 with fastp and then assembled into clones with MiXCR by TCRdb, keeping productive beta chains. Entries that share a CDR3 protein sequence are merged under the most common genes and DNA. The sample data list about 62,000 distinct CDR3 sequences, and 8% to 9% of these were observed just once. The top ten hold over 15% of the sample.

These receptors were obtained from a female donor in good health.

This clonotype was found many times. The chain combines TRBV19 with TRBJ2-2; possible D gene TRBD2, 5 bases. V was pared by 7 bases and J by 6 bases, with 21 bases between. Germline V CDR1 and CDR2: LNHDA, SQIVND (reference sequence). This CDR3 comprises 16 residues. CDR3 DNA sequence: TGTGCCAGTACCTATGGAGGTGGGAAGATTGCCGGGGAGCTGTTTTTT. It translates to CASTYGGGKIAGELFF.

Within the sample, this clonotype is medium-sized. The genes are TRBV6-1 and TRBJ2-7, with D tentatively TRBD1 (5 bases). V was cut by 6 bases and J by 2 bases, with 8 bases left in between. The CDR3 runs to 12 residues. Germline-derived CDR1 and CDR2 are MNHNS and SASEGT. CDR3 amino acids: CASRDIPYEQYF. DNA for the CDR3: TGTGCCAGCAGGGACATCCCCTACGAGCAGTACTTC.

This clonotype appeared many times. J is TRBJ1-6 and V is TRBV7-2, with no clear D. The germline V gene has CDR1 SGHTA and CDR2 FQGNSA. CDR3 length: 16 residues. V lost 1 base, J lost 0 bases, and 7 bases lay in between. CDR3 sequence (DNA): TGTGCCAGCAGCTTAGAGTGGGGCTCCTATAATTCACCCCTCCACTTT. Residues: CASSLEWGSYNSPLHF.

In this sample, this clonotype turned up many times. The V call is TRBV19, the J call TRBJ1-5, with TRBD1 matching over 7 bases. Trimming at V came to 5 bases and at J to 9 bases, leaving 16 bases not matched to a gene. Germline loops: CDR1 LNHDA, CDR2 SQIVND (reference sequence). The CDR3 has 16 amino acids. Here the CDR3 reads CASSRQPRDRPRPQHF. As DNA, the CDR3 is TGTGCCAGTAGTCGCCAACCCCGGGACAGACCCCGGCCCCAGCATTTT.

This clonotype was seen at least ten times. DNA of the CDR3: TGTGCCAGCAGCCAAGATGCTGGGTTCGCAGGGGGCCGGTATGGCTACACCTTC. Translating gives CASSQDAGFAGGRYGYTF. The chain recombines TRBV3-1 with TRBJ1-2; 8 bases are shared with TRBD1. With V trimmed by 0 bases and J by 5 bases, 14 bases remained unmatched. Germline CDR1 reads LGHDT; CDR2 reads YNNKEL (reference sequence). The CDR3 totals 18 residues.

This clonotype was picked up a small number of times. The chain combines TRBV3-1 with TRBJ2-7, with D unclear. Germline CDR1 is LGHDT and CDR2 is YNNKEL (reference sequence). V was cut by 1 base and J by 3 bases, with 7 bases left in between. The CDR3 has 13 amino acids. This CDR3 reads CASSQVPDYEQYF. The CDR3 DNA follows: TGTGCCAGCAGCCAAGTTCCGGACTACGAGCAGTACTTC.

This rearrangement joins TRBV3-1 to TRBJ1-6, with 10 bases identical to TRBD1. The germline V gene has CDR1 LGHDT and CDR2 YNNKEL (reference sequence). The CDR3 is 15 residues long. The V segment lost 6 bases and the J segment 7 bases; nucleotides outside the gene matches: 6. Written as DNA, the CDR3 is TGTGCCAGCAGAGCTGGGGACAGGGGAAATTCACCCCTCCACTTT. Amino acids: CASRAGDRGNSPLHF.

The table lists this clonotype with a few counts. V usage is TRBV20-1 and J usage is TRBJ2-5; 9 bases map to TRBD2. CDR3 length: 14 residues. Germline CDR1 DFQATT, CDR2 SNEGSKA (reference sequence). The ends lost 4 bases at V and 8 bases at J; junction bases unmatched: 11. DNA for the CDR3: TGCAGTGCTACAAAGCGGGGGGCAGGGGACACCCAGTACTTC. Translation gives CSATKRGAGDTQYF.

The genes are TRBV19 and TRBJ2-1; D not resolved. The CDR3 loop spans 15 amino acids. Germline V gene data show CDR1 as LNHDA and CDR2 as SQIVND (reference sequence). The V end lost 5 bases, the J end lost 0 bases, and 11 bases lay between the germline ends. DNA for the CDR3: TGTGCCAGTAGTGCTTATAAGAGCTCCTACAATGAGCAGTTCTTC. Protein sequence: CASSAYKSSYNEQFF.